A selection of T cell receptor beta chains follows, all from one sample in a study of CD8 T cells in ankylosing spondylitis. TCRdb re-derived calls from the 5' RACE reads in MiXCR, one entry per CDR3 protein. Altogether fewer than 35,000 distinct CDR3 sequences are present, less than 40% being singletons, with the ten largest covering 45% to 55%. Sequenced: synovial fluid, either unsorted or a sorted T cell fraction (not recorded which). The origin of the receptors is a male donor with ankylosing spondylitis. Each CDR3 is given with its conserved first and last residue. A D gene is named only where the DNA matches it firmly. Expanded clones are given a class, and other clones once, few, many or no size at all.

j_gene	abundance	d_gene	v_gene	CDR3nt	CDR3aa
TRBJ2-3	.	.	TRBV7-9	TGTGCCAGCAGCCCCTCTCCAGATACGCAGTATTTT	CASSPSPDTQYF
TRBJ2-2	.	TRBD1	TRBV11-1	TGTGCCAGTGACGGAGGACAGGGAGGCGCGAACACCGGGGAGCTGTTTTTT	CASDGGQGGANTGELFF
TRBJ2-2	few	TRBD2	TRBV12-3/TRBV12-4	TGTGCCAGCAGTTTACTAGCGGGAACAAACCCCGGGGAGCTGTTTTTT	CASSLLAGTNPGELFF
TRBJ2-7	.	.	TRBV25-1	TGTGCCAGCAGTTTAGCCGGGGGTAAAACCCTTAGCTCCTACGAGCAGTACTTC	CASSLAGGKTLSSYEQYF
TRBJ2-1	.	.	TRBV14	TGTGCCAGCAGCCAAACCCGGGTAGAGCAGTTCTTC	CASSQTRVEQFF
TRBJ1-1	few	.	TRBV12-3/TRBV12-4	TGTGCCAGCACCACCGGACAGACAACTGAAGCTTTCTTT	CASTTGQTTEAFF
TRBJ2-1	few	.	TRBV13	TGTGCCAGCAGCTTAGGACAGAGCTCCTACAATGAGCAGTTCTTC	CASSLGQSSYNEQFF
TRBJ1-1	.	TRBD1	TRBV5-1	TGCGCCAGCAGCTACGGACAGGGAGGAACTGAAGCTTTCTTT	CASSYGQGGTEAFF
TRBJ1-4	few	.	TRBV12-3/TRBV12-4	TGTGCCAGCAGCCCCAGATATGAAAAACTGTTTTTT	CASSPRYEKLFF
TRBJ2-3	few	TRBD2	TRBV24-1	TGTGCCACCAGTGACCCCCGGACTAGCGAAAGCACAGATACGCAGTATTTT	CATSDPRTSESTDTQYF
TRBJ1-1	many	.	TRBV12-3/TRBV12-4	TGTGCCAGCACCTTAAAAGGGACTGAAGCTTTCTTT	CASTLKGTEAFF
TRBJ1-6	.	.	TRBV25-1	TGTGCCAGCAGTGCGGACAGAGATTCACCCCTCCACTTT	CASSADRDSPLHF
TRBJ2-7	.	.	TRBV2	TGTGCCATGTCAGGAGGGGAGCGAAACGAGCAGTACTTC	CAMSGGERNEQYF
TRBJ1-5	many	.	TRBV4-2	TGTGCCAGCCGGTCTATAGCGGGCGGTCAGCCCCAGCATTTT	CASRSIAGGQPQHF
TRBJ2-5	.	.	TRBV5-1	TGCGCCAGCAGAATCCAGGAGCAAGAGACCCAGTACTTC	CASRIQEQETQYF
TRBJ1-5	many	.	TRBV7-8	TGTGCCAGCAGCTTAGTAGGAAACAGTGGTAGCAATCAGCCCCAGCATTTT	CASSLVGNSGSNQPQHF
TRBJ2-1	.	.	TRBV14	TGTGCCAGCAGCCAAGATGAGGTACAGTACAATGAGCAGTTCTTC	CASSQDEVQYNEQFF
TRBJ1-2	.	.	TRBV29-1	TGCAGCGTGTCCCTTCAGAAAGACACCTATGGCTACACCTTC	CSVSLQKDTYGYTF
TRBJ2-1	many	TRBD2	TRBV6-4	TGTGCCAGCAGTGACTCTGCGGGAGGGAACAATGAGCAGTTCTTC	CASSDSAGGNNEQFF
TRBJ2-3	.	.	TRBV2	TGTGCCAGCAGTGCGACAGGGACTAGCACAGATACGCAGTATTTT	CASSATGTSTDTQYF
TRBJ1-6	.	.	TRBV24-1	TGTGCCACCAGTGATTCCAGGGGAGGTTCACCCCTCCACTTT	CATSDSRGGSPLHF
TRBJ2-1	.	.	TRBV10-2	TGCGCCAGCAGTGAGTCTACTAGCTCGTACAATGAGCAGTTCTTC	CASSESTSSYNEQFF
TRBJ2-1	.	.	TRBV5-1	TGCGCCAGCAGCTTGGGGGCGGTCCTCTCCTACAATGAGCAGTTCTTC	CASSLGAVLSYNEQFF
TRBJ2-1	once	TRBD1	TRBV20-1	TGCAGTGTTTCCGACAGGGGACAGGGGCCCTACAATGAGCAGTTCTTC	CSVSDRGQGPYNEQFF
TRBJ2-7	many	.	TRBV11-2	TGTGCCAGCAAAGCCGGGAGCTACTACGAGCAGTACTTC	CASKAGSYYEQYF
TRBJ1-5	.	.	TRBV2	TGTGCCAGCAGCGCAGGGGAATTGTCGGTTCAGCCCCAGCATTTT	CASSAGELSVQPQHF
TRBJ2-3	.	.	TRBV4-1	TGCGCCAGCAGCCAAGCTACCGTCCCTAGCACAGATACGCAGTATTTT	CASSQATVPSTDTQYF
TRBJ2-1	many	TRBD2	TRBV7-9	TGTGCCAGCAGCTTGGGACTAGCGGGAGCGGTGAATGAGCAGTTCTTC	CASSLGLAGAVNEQFF
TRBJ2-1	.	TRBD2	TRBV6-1	TGTGCCAGCACCCCACTAGCGGGAGCGGACAATGAGCAGTTCTTC	CASTPLAGADNEQFF
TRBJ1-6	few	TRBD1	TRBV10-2	TGCGCCAGCAGTGAATCGACAGGGGGAAATTCACCCCTCCACTTT	CASSESTGGNSPLHF
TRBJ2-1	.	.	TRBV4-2	TGTGCCAGCAGCCAAGATCTCACAGGAGCAGGTGGGCCCAATGAGCAGTTCTTC	CASSQDLTGAGGPNEQFF
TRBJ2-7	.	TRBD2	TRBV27	TGTGCCAGCAGTACCGCGGGGGGGTTCTACGAGCAGTACTTC	CASSTAGGFYEQYF
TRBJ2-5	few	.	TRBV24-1	TGTGCCACCAGTGATTTTGGAGAGACCCAGTACTTC	CATSDFGETQYF
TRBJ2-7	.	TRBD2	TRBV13	TGTGCCAGCAGGTTAGCGGGGGAGAACGAGCAGTACTTC	CASRLAGENEQYF
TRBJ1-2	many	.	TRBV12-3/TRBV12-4	TGTGCCTGCTGTTTAACGGTAGAGGACGCCGCTCGGGGAGTTGGCTACACCTTC	CACCLTVEDAARGVGYTF
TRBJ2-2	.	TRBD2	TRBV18	TGTGCCAGCTCACCACCGGTAGTAGCGGGAGTCAAGACCGGGGAGCTGTTTTTT	CASSPPVVAGVKTGELFF
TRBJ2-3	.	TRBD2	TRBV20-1	TGCAGTGCTAGAGCGGGGGGGACTAGCGGCACAGATACGCAGTATTTT	CSARAGGTSGTDTQYF
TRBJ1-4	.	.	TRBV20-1	TGCAGCCCTGAACCTCTTGGAAATGAAAAACTGTTTTTT	CSPEPLGNEKLFF
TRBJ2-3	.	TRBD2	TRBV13	TGTGCCAGCAGCTTAGCACTAGCGGGGAGCACAGATACGCAGTATTTT	CASSLALAGSTDTQYF
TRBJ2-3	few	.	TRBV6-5	TGTGCCAGCAGTTACACCCCCGACACAGATACGCAGTATTTT	CASSYTPDTDTQYF
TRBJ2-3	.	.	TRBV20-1	TGCAGTGCTAGAGATCTGGCGGGATACGAAACAGATACGCAGTATTTT	CSARDLAGYETDTQYF
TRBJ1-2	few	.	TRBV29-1	TGCAGCGTTGACCGAGGGACGGGCTATGGCTACACCTTC	CSVDRGTGYGYTF
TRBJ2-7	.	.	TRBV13	TGTGCCAGCAGCCCGAGGGGTAGGACCTACGAGCAGTACTTC	CASSPRGRTYEQYF
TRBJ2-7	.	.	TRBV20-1	TGCAGTGCTAGAGCTGGGGTCCTCTACGAGCAGTACTTC	CSARAGVLYEQYF
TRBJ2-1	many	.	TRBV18	TGTGCCAGCTCACCAAAGGTCGGATTAGCGGACCTCTACAATGAGCAGTTCTTC	CASSPKVGLADLYNEQFF
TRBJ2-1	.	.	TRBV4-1	TGCGCCAGCAGCCAAGACCCAGGGGTCAAATACAATGAGCAGTTCTTC	CASSQDPGVKYNEQFF
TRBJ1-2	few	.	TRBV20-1	TGCAGTGCTAAGGACTGGGGGCGGGATGGCTACACCTTC	CSAKDWGRDGYTF
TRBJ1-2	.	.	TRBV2	TGTGCCAGCACCGTTTCCGGGACAAACTATGGCTACACCTTC	CASTVSGTNYGYTF
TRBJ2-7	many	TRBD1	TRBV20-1	TGCAGTGCTAGTCCGACAGGGAAACCCTACGAGCAGTACTTC	CSASPTGKPYEQYF
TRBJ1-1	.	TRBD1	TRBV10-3	TGTGCCATCAGTGGGGCCGGGACAGAGTATGAAGCTTTCTTT	CAISGAGTEYEAFF
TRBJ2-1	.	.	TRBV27	TGTGCCAGCAGTTCGCGGGACAGATACAATGAGCAGTTCTTC	CASSSRDRYNEQFF
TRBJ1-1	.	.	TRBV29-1	TGCAGCGCACCAGGGGTTAAAGCTGAAGCTTTCTTT	CSAPGVKAEAFF
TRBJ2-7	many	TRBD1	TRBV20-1	TGCAGTGCCCGACAGGGCGGGTCCTACGAGCAGTACTTC	CSARQGGSYEQYF
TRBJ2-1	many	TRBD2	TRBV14	TGTGCCAGCAGCCACGATAGAACGGGGGGGTCCTACAATGAGCAGTTCTTC	CASSHDRTGGSYNEQFF